The T cell receptor beta chain under discussion was sequenced for a study of long-term antiretroviral therapy in people with HIV. Findings and caveats of the study: Researchers lacked any data on ART adherence, viral resistance or therapy changes. The repertoire was dominated at all time points by clones expanded before ART.

Regarding this clone: Its specificity is not known.

This CDR3 has 15 residues. Trimming left V 5 bases short and J 0 bases short, with 13 bases between. Per germline, CDR1 SGHAT and CDR2 FQNNGV. This was the immunoSEQ v3.0 assay at survey level. Assay: immunoSEQ multiplex PCR; the TCRdb copy retains only in-frame clones and omits some. This sample yields 40,000 or so clones, of which around 88% are seen a single time; roughly 3.9% belongs to the top ten. This chain uses TRBV11-2 with TRBJ1-1; D is perhaps TRBD1 (5 bases). The TCR comes from a young woman with HIV. Source: unsorted PBMCs, taken just before starting antiretroviral therapy. The CDR3 DNA sequence: TGTGCCAGCAGCCCCACCGGGGGGTTGAACACTGAAGCTTTCTTT. Translating it yields CASSPTGGLNTEAFF.